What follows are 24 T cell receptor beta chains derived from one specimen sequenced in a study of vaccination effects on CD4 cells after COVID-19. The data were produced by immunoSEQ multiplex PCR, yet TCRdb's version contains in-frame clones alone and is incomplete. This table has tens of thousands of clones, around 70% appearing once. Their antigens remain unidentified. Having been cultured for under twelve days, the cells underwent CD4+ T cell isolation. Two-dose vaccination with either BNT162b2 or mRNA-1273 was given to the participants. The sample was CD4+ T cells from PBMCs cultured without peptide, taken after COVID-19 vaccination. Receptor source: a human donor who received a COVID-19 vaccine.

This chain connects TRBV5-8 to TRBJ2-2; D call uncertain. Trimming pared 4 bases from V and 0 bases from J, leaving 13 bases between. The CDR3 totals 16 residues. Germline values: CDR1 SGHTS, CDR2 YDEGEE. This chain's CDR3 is CASSGSTMANTGELFF. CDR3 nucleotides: TGTGCCAGCAGCGGGTCCACAATGGCGAACACCGGGGAGCTGTTTTTT.

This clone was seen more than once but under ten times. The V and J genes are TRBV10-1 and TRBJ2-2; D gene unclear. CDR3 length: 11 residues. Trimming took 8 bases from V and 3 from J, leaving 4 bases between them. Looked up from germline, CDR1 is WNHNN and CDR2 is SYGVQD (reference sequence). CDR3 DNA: TGCGCCAGCGGGTACACCGGGGAGCTGTTTTTT. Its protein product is CASGYTGELFF.

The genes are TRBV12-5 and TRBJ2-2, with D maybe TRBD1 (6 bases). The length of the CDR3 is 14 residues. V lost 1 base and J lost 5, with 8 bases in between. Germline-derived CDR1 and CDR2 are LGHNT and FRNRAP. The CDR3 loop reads CASGLGDKTGELFF. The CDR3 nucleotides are TGTGCTAGTGGTTTGGGGGACAAGACCGGGGAGCTGTTTTTT.

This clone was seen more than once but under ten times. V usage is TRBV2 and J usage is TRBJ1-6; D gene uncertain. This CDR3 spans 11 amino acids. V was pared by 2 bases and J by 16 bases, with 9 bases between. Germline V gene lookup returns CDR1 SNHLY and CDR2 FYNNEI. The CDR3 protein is CASSENSLLHF. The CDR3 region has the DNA TGTGCCAGCAGTGAAAACAGCCTACTCCACTTT.

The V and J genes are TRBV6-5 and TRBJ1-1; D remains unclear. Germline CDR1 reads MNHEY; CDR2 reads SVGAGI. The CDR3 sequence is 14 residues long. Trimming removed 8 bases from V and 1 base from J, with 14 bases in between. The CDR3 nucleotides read TGTGCCAGCGCGGCGGGAGGATGGAACACTGAAGCTTTCTTT. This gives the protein CASAAGGWNTEAFF.

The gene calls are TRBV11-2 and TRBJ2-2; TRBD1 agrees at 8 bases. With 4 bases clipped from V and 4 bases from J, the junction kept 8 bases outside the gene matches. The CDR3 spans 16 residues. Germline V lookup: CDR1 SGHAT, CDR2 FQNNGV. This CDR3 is CASSCGQGGGTGELFF. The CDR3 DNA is TGTGCCAGCAGCTGCGGACAGGGAGGAGGCACCGGGGAGCTGTTTTTT.

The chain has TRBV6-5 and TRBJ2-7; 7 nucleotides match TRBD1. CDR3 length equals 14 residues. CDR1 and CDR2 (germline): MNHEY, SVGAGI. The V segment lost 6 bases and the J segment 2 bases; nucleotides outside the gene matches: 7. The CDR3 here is CASSAGRGTYEQYV. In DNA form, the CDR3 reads TGTGCCAGCAGCGCCGGCAGGGGGACCTACGAGCAGTACGTC.

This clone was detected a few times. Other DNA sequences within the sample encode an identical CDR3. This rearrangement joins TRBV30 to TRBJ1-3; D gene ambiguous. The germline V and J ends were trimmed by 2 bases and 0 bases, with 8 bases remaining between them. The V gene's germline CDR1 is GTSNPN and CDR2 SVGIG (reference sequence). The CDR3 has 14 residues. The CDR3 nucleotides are TGTGCCTGGAGTACCGGGAGCTCTGGAAACACCATATATTTT. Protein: CAWSTGSSGNTIYF.

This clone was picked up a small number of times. CDR3 DNA sequence: TGTGCCAGCAGCTTAGACCCGGCAGATTCACCCCTCCACTTT. Its protein product is CASSLDPADSPLHF. This sequence joins TRBV11-2 and TRBJ1-6; no definite D call. Germline loops: CDR1 SGHAT, CDR2 FQNNGV. Trimming left V 0 bases short and J 8 bases short, with 8 bases between. The CDR3 is 14 amino acids. The complete variable domain, with remaining parts taken from reference TRBV11-2 and TRBJ1-6, reads EAGVAQSPRYKIIEKRQSVAFWCNPISGHATLYWYQQILGQGPKLLIQFQNNGVVDDSQLPKDRFSAERLKGVDSTLKIQPAKLEDSAVYLCASSLDPADSPLHFGNGTRLTVT.

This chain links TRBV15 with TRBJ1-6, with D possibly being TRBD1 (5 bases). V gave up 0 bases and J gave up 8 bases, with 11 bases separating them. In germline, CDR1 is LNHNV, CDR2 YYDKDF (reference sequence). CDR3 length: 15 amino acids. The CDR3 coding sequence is TGTGCCACCAGCAGAGATGTTGGGGGAGATTCACCCCTCCACTTT. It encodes CATSRDVGGDSPLHF.

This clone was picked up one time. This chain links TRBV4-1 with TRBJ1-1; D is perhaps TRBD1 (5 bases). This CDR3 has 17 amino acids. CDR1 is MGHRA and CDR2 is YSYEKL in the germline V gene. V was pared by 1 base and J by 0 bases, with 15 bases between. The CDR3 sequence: CASSQASLGTLNTEAFF. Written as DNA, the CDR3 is TGCGCCAGCAGCCAAGCTTCCCTAGGGACTTTGAACACTGAAGCTTTCTTT.

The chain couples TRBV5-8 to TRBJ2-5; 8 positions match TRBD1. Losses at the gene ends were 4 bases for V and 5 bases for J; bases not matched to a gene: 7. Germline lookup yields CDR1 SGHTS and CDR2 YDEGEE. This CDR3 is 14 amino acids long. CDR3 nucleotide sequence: TGTGCCAGCAGCCTACAGGGGACAGGCGAGACCCAGTACTTC. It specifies CASSLQGTGETQYF.

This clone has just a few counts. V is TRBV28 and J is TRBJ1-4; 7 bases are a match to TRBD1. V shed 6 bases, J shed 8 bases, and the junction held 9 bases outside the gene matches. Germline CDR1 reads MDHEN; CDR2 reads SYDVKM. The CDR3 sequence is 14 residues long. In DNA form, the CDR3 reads TGTGCCAGCAGACTTCAGGGGGATCGGGAAAAACTGTTTTTT. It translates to CASRLQGDREKLFF.

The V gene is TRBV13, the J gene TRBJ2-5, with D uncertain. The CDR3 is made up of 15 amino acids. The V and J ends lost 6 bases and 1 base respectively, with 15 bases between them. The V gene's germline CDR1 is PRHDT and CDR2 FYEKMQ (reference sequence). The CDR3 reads CASSLSRSPQETQYF. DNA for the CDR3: TGTGCCAGCAGTTTGTCGAGATCCCCCCAAGAGACCCAGTACTTC. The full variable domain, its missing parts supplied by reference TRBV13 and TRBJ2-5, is AAGVIQSPRHLIKEKRETATLKCYPIPRHDTVYWYQQGPGQDPQFLISFYEKMQSDKGSIPDRFSAQQFSDYHSELNMSSLELGDSALYFCASSLSRSPQETQYFGPGTRLLVL.

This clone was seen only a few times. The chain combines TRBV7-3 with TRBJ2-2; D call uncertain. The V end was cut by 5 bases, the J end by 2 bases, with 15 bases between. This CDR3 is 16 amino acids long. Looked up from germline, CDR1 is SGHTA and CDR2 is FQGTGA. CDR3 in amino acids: CASSPENVGNTGELFF. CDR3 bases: TGTGCCAGCAGCCCGGAAAATGTAGGCAACACCGGGGAGCTGTTTTTT. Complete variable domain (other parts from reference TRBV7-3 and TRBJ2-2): GAGVSQTPSNKVTEKGKYVELRCDPISGHTALYWYRQSLGQGPEFLIYFQGTGAADDSGLPNDRFFAVRPEGSVSTLKIQRTERGDSAVYLCASSPENVGNTGELFFGEGSRLTVL.

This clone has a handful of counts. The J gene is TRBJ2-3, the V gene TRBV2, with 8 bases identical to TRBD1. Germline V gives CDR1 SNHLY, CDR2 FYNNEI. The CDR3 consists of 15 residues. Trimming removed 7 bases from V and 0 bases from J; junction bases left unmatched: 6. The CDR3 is CASIRDRRSTDTQYF. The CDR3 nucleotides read TGTGCCAGCATTCGGGACAGGAGAAGCACAGATACGCAGTATTTT.

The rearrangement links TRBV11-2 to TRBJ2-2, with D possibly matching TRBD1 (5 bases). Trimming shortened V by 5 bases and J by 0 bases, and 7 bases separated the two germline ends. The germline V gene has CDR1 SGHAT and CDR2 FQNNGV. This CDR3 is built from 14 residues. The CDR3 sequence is CASSDSPNTGELFF. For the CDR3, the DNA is TGTGCCAGCAGCGACAGTCCGAACACCGGGGAGCTGTTTTTT.

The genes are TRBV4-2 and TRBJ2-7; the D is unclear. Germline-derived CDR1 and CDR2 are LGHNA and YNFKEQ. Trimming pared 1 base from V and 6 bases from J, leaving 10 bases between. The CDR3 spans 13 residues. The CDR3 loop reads CASSQVPGVEQYV. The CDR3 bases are TGTGCCAGCAGCCAAGTTCCCGGTGTCGAGCAGTACGTC.

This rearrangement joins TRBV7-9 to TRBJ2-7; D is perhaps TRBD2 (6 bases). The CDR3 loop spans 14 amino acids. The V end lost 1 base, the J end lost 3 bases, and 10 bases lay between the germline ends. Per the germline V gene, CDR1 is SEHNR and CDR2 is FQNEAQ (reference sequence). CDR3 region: CASSLGGLDYEQYV. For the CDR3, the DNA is TGTGCCAGCAGCTTAGGGGGACTGGACTACGAGCAGTACGTC.

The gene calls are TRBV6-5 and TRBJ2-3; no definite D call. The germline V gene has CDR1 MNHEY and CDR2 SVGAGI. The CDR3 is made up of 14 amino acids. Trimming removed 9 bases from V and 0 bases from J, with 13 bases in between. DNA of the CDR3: TGTGCCAGTTATCCGGTAGCTAGCACAGATACGCAGTATTTT. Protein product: CASYPVASTDTQYF.

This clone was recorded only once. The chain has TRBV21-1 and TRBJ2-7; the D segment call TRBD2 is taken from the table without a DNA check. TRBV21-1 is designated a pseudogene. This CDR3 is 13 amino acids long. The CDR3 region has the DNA TGTGCCAACCCAAGACTAGCGGGGGACGAGCAGTACGTC. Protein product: CANPRLAGDEQYV.

The CDR3, as DNA: TGTGCCAGTAGGGACAGGGGAGGATCACCCCTCCACTTT. It translates to CASRDRGGSPLHF. The chain carries TRBV19 and TRBJ1-6, with 9 positions matching TRBD1. Unmatched junction bases numbered 4, after V lost 6 bases and J lost 10 bases. The CDR3 has 13 amino acids. CDR1 and CDR2 from the germline V gene are LNHDA and SQIVND (reference sequence). The full variable domain, with the rest looked up from reference TRBV19 and TRBJ1-6, is DGGITQSPKYLFRKEGQNVTLSCEQNLNHDAMYWYRQDPGQGLRLIYYSQIVNDFQKGDIAEGYSVSREKKESFPLTVTSAQKNPTAFYLCASRDRGGSPLHFGNGTRLTVT.

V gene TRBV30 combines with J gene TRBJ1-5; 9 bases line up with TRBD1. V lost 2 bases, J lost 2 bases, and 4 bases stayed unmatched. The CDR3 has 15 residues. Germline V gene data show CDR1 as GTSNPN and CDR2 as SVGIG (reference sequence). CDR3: CAWSLRTGGNQPQHF. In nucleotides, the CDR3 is TGTGCCTGGAGTCTACGGACAGGGGGCAATCAGCCCCAGCATTTT.

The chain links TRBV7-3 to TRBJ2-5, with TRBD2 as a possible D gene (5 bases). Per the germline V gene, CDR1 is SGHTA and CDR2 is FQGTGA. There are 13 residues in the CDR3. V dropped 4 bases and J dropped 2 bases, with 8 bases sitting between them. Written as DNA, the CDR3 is TGTGCCAGCAGCTCCCCGGGACAAGAGACCCAGTACTTC. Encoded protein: CASSSPGQETQYF.